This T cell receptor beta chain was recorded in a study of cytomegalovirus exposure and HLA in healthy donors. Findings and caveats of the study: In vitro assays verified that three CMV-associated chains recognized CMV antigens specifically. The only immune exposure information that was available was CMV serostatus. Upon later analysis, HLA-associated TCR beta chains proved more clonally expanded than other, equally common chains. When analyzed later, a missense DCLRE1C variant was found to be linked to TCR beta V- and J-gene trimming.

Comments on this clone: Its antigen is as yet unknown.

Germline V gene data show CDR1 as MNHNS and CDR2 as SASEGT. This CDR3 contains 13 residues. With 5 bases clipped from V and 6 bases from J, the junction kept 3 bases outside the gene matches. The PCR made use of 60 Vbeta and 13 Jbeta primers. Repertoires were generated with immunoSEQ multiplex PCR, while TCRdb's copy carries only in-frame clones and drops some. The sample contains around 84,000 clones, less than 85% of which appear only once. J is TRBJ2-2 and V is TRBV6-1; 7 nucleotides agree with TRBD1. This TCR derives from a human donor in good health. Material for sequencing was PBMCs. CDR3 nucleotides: TGTGCCAGCAGTCGGACAGGTCCCGGGGAGCTGTTTTTT. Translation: CASSRTGPGELFF.